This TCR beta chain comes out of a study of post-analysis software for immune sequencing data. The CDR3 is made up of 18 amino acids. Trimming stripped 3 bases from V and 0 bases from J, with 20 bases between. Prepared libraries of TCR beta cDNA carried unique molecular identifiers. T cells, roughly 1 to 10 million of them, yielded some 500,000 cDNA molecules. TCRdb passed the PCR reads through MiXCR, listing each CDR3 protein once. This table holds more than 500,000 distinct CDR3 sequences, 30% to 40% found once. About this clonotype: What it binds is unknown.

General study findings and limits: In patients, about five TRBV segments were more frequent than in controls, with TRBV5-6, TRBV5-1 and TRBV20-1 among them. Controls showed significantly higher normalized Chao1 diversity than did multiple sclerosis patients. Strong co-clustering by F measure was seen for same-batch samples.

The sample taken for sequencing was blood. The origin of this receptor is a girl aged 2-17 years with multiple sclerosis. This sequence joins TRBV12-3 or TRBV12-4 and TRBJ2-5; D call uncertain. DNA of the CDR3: TGTGCCAGCAGTTTGCAATTACTGACTCAACTGTACCAAGAGACCCAGTACTTC. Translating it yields CASSLQLLTQLYQETQYF.